The entry below describes one TCR beta chain. The antigen is not known. The sample comes from a study of human CD8 memory T cell subsets. Libraries targeted TCR beta using 5' RACE with UMIs. Following a re-call of the 5' RACE reads, TCRdb has one entry per CDR3 protein and lacks DNA. The sample spans approximately 9,300 distinct CDR3 sequences; the ten largest clones claim 9.5%. The TSTEM subset meant CD8+ memory cells that were CCR7+, PD-1- and TIGIT-. The authors isolated the PBMC from buffy coats of healthy donors. The RNA's source was duplicate vials of around 160,000 sorted CD8+ T cells per subset. Points from the study as a whole: Repertoires of stem-like memory and precursor exhausted T cells showed minimal mutual overlap.

Germline CDR1 and CDR2: LGHNA and YSLEER. The CDR3 is 17 residues long. Sequenced material: CD8+ stem-like memory T cells (TSCM and TCM) sorted from PBMCs. Described subset: stem-like memory CD8 T cells (TSTEM), CCR7+ PD-1- TIGIT-. The chain couples TRBV4-3 to TRBJ2-1; TCRdb's D call, TRBD1, is unchecked because there is no DNA. This TCR derives from a human donor in good health. This CDR3 is CASSQDGPSGEYNEQFF.